This TCR beta chain was found in a study of cytomegalovirus exposure and HLA in healthy donors. Study-wide points: In a later analysis, common viral pathogens appeared linked to several of the most significant clusters. In a later analysis, specific HLA alleles were associated with 15,000 or so TCR beta sequences at a 0.05 false discovery rate. Later analysis reportedly placed an Asian-associated ancestry cluster below the approximately 680-donor mean in N-insertions.

Per germline, CDR1 SGDLS and CDR2 YYNGEE. CDR3 length equals 15 residues. V shed 5 bases and J 2 bases; nucleotides not matched to a gene: 8. As regards this clone: Antigen unknown.

In the PCR, 60 Vbeta and 13 Jbeta primers were used. Clones were sequenced by immunoSEQ multiplex PCR, and TCRdb holds only the in-frame ones, with some missing. The sample comprises about 97,000 clones, roughly 70% of which are singletons, and roughly 10% rests with the top ten. Sequencing used PBMCs. This clonotype originated in a man aged 50 to 59 in good health and CMV-seronegative. This chain links TRBV9 with TRBJ2-3, with TRBD1 matching over 7 bases. In DNA form, the CDR3 reads TGTGCCAGCAGTGCCACGGGACAGCTCACAGATACGCAGTATTTT. This gives the protein CASSATGQLTDTQYF.